The 26 T cell receptor beta chains reported below all come from one sample, sequenced in a study of OX40 agonist ivuxolimab in advanced cancers. Libraries were prepared by immunoSEQ multiplex PCR; TCRdb keeps only in-frame clonotypes and omits some of them. Of 70,000 to 85,000 clones listed, around 90% are singletons. The material was CD4+ or CD8+ T cells sorted from blood, obtained in a trial of the OX40 agonist ivuxolimab. The receptors derive from an adult with an advanced solid tumor such as melanoma, head and neck, liver or kidney cancer.

V gene TRBV5-5 combines with J gene TRBJ2-6; no clear D gene. V lost 4 bases and J 0 bases, leaving 8 bases between the germline ends. The CDR3 covers 15 residues. The germline V gene has CDR1 SGHKS and CDR2 YYEKEE (reference sequence). CDR3 amino acids: CASSTADSGANVLTF. CDR3 DNA sequence: TGTGCCAGCAGCACGGCAGACTCTGGGGCCAACGTCCTGACTTTC.

The chain joins TRBV11-2 to TRBJ2-2, with D maybe TRBD1 (5 bases). CDR3 length equals 16 residues. The V end lost 5 bases, the J end lost 0 bases, and 13 bases lay between the germline ends. Germline assignment: CDR1 SGHAT and CDR2 FQNNGV. The DNA for the CDR3 is TGTGCCAGCAGCCGACAGCACCCACCGAACACCGGGGAGCTGTTTTTT. Translation: CASSRQHPPNTGELFF.

The chain joins TRBV18 to TRBJ1-3; 10 bases are a match to TRBD1. The J segment lost 4 bases and the V segment lost 5 bases, leaving 2 bases of the junction unmatched. This CDR3 is built from 14 residues. The V gene's germline CDR1 is KGHSH and CDR2 LQKENI. The CDR3 protein is CASSTGQGGNTIYF. CDR3 sequence (DNA): TGTGCCAGCTCAACGGGACAGGGGGGAAACACCATATATTTT.

The chain is built from TRBV2 and TRBJ1-5; no firm D call. Germline V lookup: CDR1 SNHLY, CDR2 FYNNEI. Deletions cut 3 bases from V and 6 bases from J, with 9 bases between. The CDR3 is 13 residues long. The CDR3 DNA reads TGTGCCAGCAGTGACTCGGAGAGTCAGCCCCAGCATTTT. It is translated as CASSDSESQPQHF.

V is TRBV28 and J is TRBJ2-6; TRBD1 agrees at 8 bases. V lost 4 bases to trimming and J lost 0 bases; unmatched junction nucleotides: 8. Germline loops: CDR1 MDHEN, CDR2 SYDVKM. CDR3 length equals 18 residues. The CDR3 is CASSSGQASPSGANVLTF. For the CDR3, the DNA is TGTGCCAGCAGTTCGGGACAGGCCAGTCCCTCTGGGGCCAACGTCCTGACTTTC.

The rearrangement uses TRBV30 and TRBJ1-3; D gene uncertain. CDR3 length: 13 residues. The V gene lost 6 bases and the J gene lost 7 bases, with 16 bases spanning the gap. Germline V CDR1 and CDR2: GTSNPN, SVGIG (reference sequence). The CDR3: CACSGPARNTIYF. The CDR3 DNA sequence: TGTGCCTGCTCCGGTCCAGCTCGGAACACCATATATTTT.

This sequence joins TRBV5-8 and TRBJ2-7; tentative D call: TRBD2 (7 bases). Trimming shortened V by 1 base and J by 0 bases, and 14 bases separated the two germline ends. CDR1 is SGHTS and CDR2 is YDEGEE in the germline V gene. This CDR3 region has 16 residues. CDR3 bases: TGTGCCAGCAGCTTGCCGCGGGGGCGGAGCTCCTACGAGCAGTACTTC. This translates into CASSLPRGRSSYEQYF.

This chain joins TRBV6-6 and TRBJ1-1, with D hard to call. Per germline, CDR1 MNHNY and CDR2 SVGAGI (reference sequence). This CDR3 has 13 residues. V lost 3 bases to trimming and J lost 1 base, with 6 bases between them. The CDR3 bases are TGTGCCAGCAGTTATGGTCGGAACACTGAAGCTTTCTTT. Its translation is CASSYGRNTEAFF.

The chain links TRBV11-2 to TRBJ2-1; TRBD2 aligns across 13 bases. Trimming cost V 4 bases and J 5 bases; bases outside gene matches: 2. Germline CDR1 SGHAT, CDR2 FQNNGV. This CDR3 is 15 amino acids long. The CDR3 DNA is TGTGCCAGCAGCTCGGGACTAGCGGGGCACAATGAGCAGTTCTTC. Its protein is CASSSGLAGHNEQFF.

The chain carries TRBV5-8 and TRBJ2-7, with TRBD1 as a possible D gene (8 bases). Germline CDR1 is SGHTS and CDR2 is YDEGEE. V was shortened by 5 bases and J by 4 bases, with 16 bases between the two germline ends. This CDR3 contains 14 residues. The CDR3 protein is CASRHRGGNYEQYF. CDR3 DNA: TGTGCCAGCAGACACAGGGGGGGGAATTACGAGCAGTACTTC. The whole variable domain, remainder taken from reference TRBV5-8 and TRBJ2-7, is EAGVTQSPTHLIKTRGQQATLRCSPISGHTSVYWYQQALGLGLQFLLWYDEGEERNRGNFPPRFSGRQFPNYSSELNVNALELEDSALYLCASRHRGGNYEQYFGPGTRLTVT.

The rearrangement uses TRBV19 and TRBJ1-2; TRBD1 matches 11 bases. The V gene end was trimmed by 7 bases and the J gene end by 5 bases; junction bases not matched to a gene: 18. CDR3 size: 18 residues. Germline loops: CDR1 LNHDA, CDR2 SQIVND (reference sequence). CDR3 sequence (DNA): TGTGCCAGTACCTATTACGGCGCCGGGACAGGGGGAGCGTATGGCTACACCTTC. It is translated as CASTYYGAGTGGAYGYTF.

The chain employs TRBV15 and TRBJ2-5; tentatively, D is TRBD2 (5 bases). V was trimmed by 8 bases and J by 2 bases, leaving 12 bases between them. The CDR3 is made up of 13 amino acids. Germline V gene lookup returns CDR1 LNHNV and CDR2 YYDKDF (reference sequence). CDR3 nucleotides: TGTGCCACCGCGAGGGATATACAAGAGACCCAGTACTTC. This translates into CATARDIQETQYF. The variable domain in full, completed from reference TRBV15 and TRBJ2-5, reads DAMVIQNPRYQVTQFGKPVTLSCSQTLNHNVMYWYQQKSSQAPKLLFHYYDKDFNNEADTPDNFQSRRPNTSFCFLDIRSPGLGDTAMYLCATARDIQETQYFGPGTRLLVL.

Turning to this clone: A read error may account for a junction end that differs from germline. The rearrangement uses TRBV7-7 and TRBJ2-5; 11 bases map to TRBD2. This CDR3 is built from 15 residues. The V gene's germline CDR1 is SSHAT and CDR2 FNYEAQ (reference sequence). The CDR3 DNA is TGTGCTAGCAGCCTCACGGGACTAGCGGAAGAGACCCAGTACTTC. Its translation: CASSLTGLAEETQYF.

The chain combines TRBV10-3 with TRBJ2-2; D might be TRBD1 or TRBD2, each matching 7 bases. V was pared by 4 bases and J by 4 bases, with 16 bases between. The V gene's germline CDR1 is ENHRY and CDR2 SYGVKD. CDR3 length equals 16 residues. The CDR3 loop is CAISGQRGQTTGELFF. For the CDR3, the DNA is TGTGCCATCAGTGGTCAGCGGGGACAGACCACCGGGGAGCTGTTTTTT.

This chain uses TRBV7-9 with TRBJ2-1, with D perhaps TRBD2 (6 bases). V was trimmed by 2 bases and J by 1 base, leaving 12 bases between them. This CDR3 has 16 amino acids. Germline V gives CDR1 SEHNR, CDR2 FQNEAQ (reference sequence). This chain's CDR3 is CASSLFRGFSYNEQFF. DNA for the CDR3: TGTGCCAGCAGCTTATTTCGGGGGTTTTCCTACAATGAGCAGTTCTTC.

CDR3 bases: TGTGCCAGTAGAAGCTCCTACAATGAGCAGTTCTTC. Protein: CASRSSYNEQFF. The chain links TRBV19 to TRBJ2-1; D is unresolved. Trimming pared 6 bases from V and 0 bases from J, leaving 3 bases between. Germline CDR1 reads LNHDA; CDR2 reads SQIVND (reference sequence). This CDR3 has 12 amino acids.

The chain recombines TRBV19 with TRBJ2-1; D is possibly TRBD1 or TRBD2 (7 bases each). The CDR3 runs 14 residues. Germline V gene lookup returns CDR1 LNHDA and CDR2 SQIVND (reference sequence). V was pared by 6 bases and J by 5 bases, with 14 bases between. The CDR3 is CASRSTGRDNEQFF. As DNA, the CDR3 is TGTGCCAGTAGGTCGACAGGGAGGGACAATGAGCAGTTCTTC.

This clone was seen once. The chain employs TRBV4-1 and TRBJ1-2, with 12 bases identical to TRBD1. V lost 4 bases to trimming and J lost 7 bases; unmatched junction nucleotides: 7. This CDR3 is 15 amino acids long. CDR1 is MGHRA and CDR2 is YSYEKL in the germline V gene. The CDR3: CASSPGQGASRGYTF. The CDR3 nucleotides read TGCGCCAGCAGCCCGGGACAGGGGGCCTCTCGTGGCTACACCTTC.

This clone was counted only a few times. This rearrangement joins TRBV5-1 to TRBJ2-2; 7 nucleotides line up with TRBD1. In germline, CDR1 is SGHRS, CDR2 YFSETQ. This CDR3 is built from 15 residues. The J segment lost 1 base and the V segment lost 3 bases, leaving 3 bases of the junction unmatched. Here the CDR3 DNA reads TGCGCCAGCAGCTCCGGACAGGAGAACACCGGGGAGCTGTTTTTT. This sequence encodes CASSSGQENTGELFF.

This clone was picked up one time. The CDR3 DNA reads as TGCGCCAGCTCGGACAGTTCGAACACTGAAGCTTTCTTT. Translated, it gives CASSDSSNTEAFF. The chain couples TRBV10-1 to TRBJ1-1; D possibly corresponds to TRBD1 (6 bases). The CDR3 extends over 13 amino acids. From germline, CDR1 is WNHNN and CDR2 SYGVQD (reference sequence). The ends were cut back, 8 bases at V and 1 base at J, with 11 bases in the middle.

In this sample, this clone turned up once. The chain employs TRBV9 and TRBJ2-1; D is unresolved. The CDR3 extends over 11 amino acids. V shed 0 bases and J shed 8 bases, with 3 bases lying between them. Per germline, CDR1 SGDLS and CDR2 YYNGEE. This CDR3 reads CASSVGDEQFF. The DNA for the CDR3 is TGTGCCAGCAGCGTAGGCGATGAGCAGTTCTTC.

The chain carries TRBV7-9 and TRBJ1-1; possible D gene TRBD1, 6 bases. CDR3 size: 13 residues. Germline CDR1 is SEHNR and CDR2 is FQNEAQ (reference sequence). Trimming removed 1 base from V and 4 bases from J, with 7 bases in between. The CDR3 nucleotides read TGTGCCAGCAGCTTAGACAGGGTCACTGAAGCTTTCTTT. Residues: CASSLDRVTEAFF.

The chain carries TRBV29-1 and TRBJ1-5; D ambiguous. The CDR3 consists of 13 residues. Between the trimmed V and J ends, which lost 7 bases and 0 bases, there was a span of 10 bases. Germline V gene data show CDR1 as SQVTM and CDR2 as ANQGSEA. This CDR3 is CSASEYSNQPQHF. The CDR3, as DNA: TGCAGCGCCTCAGAATATAGCAATCAGCCCCAGCATTTT.

The J gene is TRBJ1-6, the V gene TRBV28; D is unresolved. Germline CDR1 reads MDHEN; CDR2 reads SYDVKM. CDR3 length: 12 amino acids. V lost 1 base to trimming and J lost 10 bases, with 5 bases between them. CDR3 region: CASSLYGSPLHF. The DNA of the CDR3 is TGTGCCAGCAGTTTATACGGGTCACCCCTCCACTTT.

The chain couples TRBV7-2 to TRBJ2-7, with 7 bases aligning to TRBD2. The germline CDR1 and CDR2 sequences are SGHTA and FQGNSA. This CDR3 is built from 15 residues. The ends lost 6 bases at V and 1 base at J; junction bases unmatched: 9. In DNA form, the CDR3 reads TGTGCCAGCAGTCCGCAGCGGGACTCTTCCTACGAGCAGTACTTC. Protein: CASSPQRDSSYEQYF.

This clone was seen just once. J is TRBJ1-4 and V is TRBV13; D possibly corresponds to TRBD1 (5 bases). The CDR3 runs to 15 residues. With 5 bases removed from V and 5 bases from J, the gap between germline ends came to 15 bases. CDR1 is PRHDT, CDR2 FYEKMQ, per germline (reference sequence). This CDR3 reads CASSLVGGFNEKLFF. In nucleotides, the CDR3 is TGTGCCAGCAGCCTCGTCGGGGGATTCAATGAAAAACTGTTTTTT.